Listed below are T cell receptor beta chains from one sample, sequenced in a study of blood T cell repertoires in COVID-19. Profiled with immunoSEQ multiplex PCR; TCRdb holds only in-frame clones, not every one. The sample holds approximately 200,000 clones; 80% to 85% are singletons and the top ten take approximately 5%. Sequencing was carried out using peripheral blood. The source of these receptors is a human donor in a cohort sampled during active COVID-19. Each CDR3 is given with its conserved first and last residue. Fields, in order: V gene, clone size, D gene, J gene, CDR3 DNA, CDR3 protein. D genes are given only for firm matches. Clone size appears in some rows only: once, few, many, or a class for an expanded clone.

>TRBV28|-|TRBD1|TRBJ1-1
TGTGCCAGCAGTGGACAGGGGGCAATGAACACTGAAGCTTTCTTT
CASSGQGAMNTEAFF
>TRBV7-9|-|TRBD2|TRBJ2-5
TGTGCCAGCAGCTTTTCGGGACTAGCGACAAAAGAGACCCAGTACTTC
CASSFSGLATKETQYF
>TRBV25-1|-|TRBD1|TRBJ1-1
TGTGCCAGCAGCCTTGCCGGGACAGGGGCCACTGAAGCTTTCTTT
CASSLAGTGATEAFF
>TRBV6-6|-|-|TRBJ1-1
TGTGCCAGCAGTTACCCTCCAGTAAACACTGAAGCTTTCTTT
CASSYPPVNTEAFF
>TRBV19|-|-|TRBJ2-2
TGTGCCAGTAGTATAGGGTGGCAGGGGCTCACCGGGGAGCTGTTTTTT
CASSIGWQGLTGELFF
>TRBV5-4|-|TRBD2|TRBJ2-7
TGTGCCAGCAGCATGGAGGCTAGCGGAACCTACGAGCAGTACTTC
CASSMEASGTYEQYF
>TRBV4-3|-|TRBD2|TRBJ2-3
TGCGCCAGCAGCCAAGCTACCCCTTTAGCGGGAGGGGACACAGATACGCAGTATTTT
CASSQATPLAGGDTDTQYF
>TRBV5-1|-|TRBD1|TRBJ1-3
TGCGCCAGCAGTTCACAGGGGGCTGGAAACACCATATATTTT
CASSSQGAGNTIYF
>TRBV12-3/TRBV12-4|-|-|TRBJ2-3
TGTGCCAGCAGTTCGGCGGGCACAGATACGCAGTATTTT
CASSSAGTDTQYF
>TRBV3-1/TRBV3-2|-|TRBD2|TRBJ2-7
TGTGCCAGCAGCCAAGGTACTAGCGGGTACGAGCAGTACTTC
CASSQGTSGYEQYF
>TRBV9|-|-|TRBJ2-1
TGTGCCAGCAGCGAGGACTCACAACCGTACTACAATGAGCAGTTCTTC
CASSEDSQPYYNEQFF
>TRBV6-5|-|TRBD1|TRBJ2-7
TGTGCCAGCAGTTACTCTGGGACAGGGCCCTACGAGCAGTACTTC
CASSYSGTGPYEQYF
>TRBV19|few|-|TRBJ2-3
TGTGCCAGTAGGACACGTTCAAGCACAGATACGCAGTATTTT
CASRTRSSTDTQYF
>TRBV7-2|-|-|TRBJ2-6
TGTGCCAGCACCAATAGTGGGCGAGGAGGAGTCTCTGGGGCCAACGTCCTGACTTTC
CASTNSGRGGVSGANVLTF